This TCR beta chain was sequenced in a study of T-cell memory formation after mild COVID-19. Study results and limitations: Unconfirmed was the SARS-CoV-2 specificity of second-wave clones that peaked on day 37. Certain responding clones were present in pre-infection memory, suggesting participation of cross-reactive memory. Mainly in CM and EM were contracting CD4+ clones; CD8+ were in EMRA.

This clonotype appeared many times. What it binds is not known. V was clipped by 4 bases and J by 0 bases; unmatched bases: 8. Germline V CDR1 and CDR2: SGHVS, FNYEAQ. This CDR3 has 16 residues. Using constant-segment primers, 5'RACE produced TCR alpha and TCR beta cDNA libraries carrying sample barcodes and UMIs. TCRdb reprocessed the 5' RACE reads via MiXCR and lists one record per CDR3 protein. This sample has about 140,000 distinct CDR3 sequences, with about 6% found just once. The sequencing input was PBMCs or a T cell subset sorted from them (not recorded which). The chain joins TRBV7-6 to TRBJ2-7; 8 nucleotides agree with TRBD1. The clonotype comes from an adult woman who had mild COVID-19 (a few samples of this study predate the infection). Cell type and time point are not known. The CDR3 is CASSSRETGASYEQYF. CDR3 nucleotide sequence: TGTGCCAGCAGCTCTCGTGAGACAGGGGCCTCCTACGAGCAGTACTTC.